This T cell receptor beta chain was captured in a study of cytomegalovirus exposure and HLA in healthy donors. The PCR was carried out with 60 Vbeta primers and 13 Jbeta primers. The method was immunoSEQ multiplex PCR; TCRdb's version includes in-frame clones alone and lacks a portion of them. The sample has tens of thousands of clones, over 75% seen once. CDR1 is MNHEY, CDR2 SVGAGI, per germline. With 6 bases removed from V and 3 bases from J, the gap between germline ends came to 15 bases. The CDR3 sequence is 15 residues long. V is TRBV6-5 and J is TRBJ2-1, with a weak D call TRBD1 (5 bases). The clonotype was recovered from a female donor in good health and CMV-seronegative. What was sequenced was PBMCs. CDR3 DNA sequence: TGTGCCAGCAGCATCGGTCAGGGTTTCTACAATGAGCAGTTCTTC. Protein: CASSIGQGFYNEQFF.